Described below is a single T cell receptor beta chain sequence and its context. This specimen belongs to a study of technical replicates of blood from several donors. The table came from immunoSEQ multiplex PCR; TCRdb's copy has only in-frame clones and leaves some out. The sample lists more than 75,000 clones; under 95% were seen once. This CDR3 region has 12 residues. V lost 4 bases to trimming and J lost 11 bases; unmatched junction nucleotides: 7. CDR1 is SEHNR, CDR2 FQNEAQ, per germline (reference sequence). The TCR originated in a human donor in good health. The specimen was T cells isolated from PBMCs. V and J are TRBV7-9 and TRBJ1-1; 7 bases agree with TRBD1. DNA for the CDR3: TGTGCCAGCAGCTCAGGCGTCAGGGGGGCTTTCTTT. Translation gives CASSSGVRGAFF.